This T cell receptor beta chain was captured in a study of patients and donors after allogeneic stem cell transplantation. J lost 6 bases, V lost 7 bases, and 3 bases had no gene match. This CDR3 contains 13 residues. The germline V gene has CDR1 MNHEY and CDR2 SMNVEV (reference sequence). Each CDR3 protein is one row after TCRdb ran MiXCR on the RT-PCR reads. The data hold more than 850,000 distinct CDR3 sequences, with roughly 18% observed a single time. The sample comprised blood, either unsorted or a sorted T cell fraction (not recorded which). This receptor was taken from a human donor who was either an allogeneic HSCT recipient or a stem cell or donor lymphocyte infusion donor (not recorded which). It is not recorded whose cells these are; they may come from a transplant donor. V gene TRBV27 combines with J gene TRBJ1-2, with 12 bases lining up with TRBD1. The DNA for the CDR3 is TGTGCCAGCATGGGGACAGGGGGCCATGGCTACACCTTC. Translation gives CASMGTGGHGYTF.